This T cell receptor (beta chain) appears in the sequencing data of a study of blood T cells in healthy people across ages. Findings of the study overall: Diversity was estimated from one million T cells, and these estimates were considered underestimates.

Next came a second PCR, run for about 7 to 12 cycles, which used a sample-barcoded 5' primer along with a J-beta primer mix. TCRdb reprocessed the 5' RACE reads with MiXCR, giving one entry per CDR3 protein. The table has around 800,000 distinct CDR3 sequences, 35% to 60% seen once. In the case of this clonotype: What it binds is not known. The germline gene is not matched at one end of the junction; a read error may be the cause.

Sequencing used blood. The receptor's source is an elderly man in good health.

CDR3 protein: CASPPSQGASTEAFF. Here the CDR3 DNA reads TGTGCCAGCCCACCATCACAGGGGGCGAGTACTGAAGCTTTCTTT. The J gene is TRBJ1-1, the V gene TRBV18; 9 bases are a match to TRBD1. The CDR3 runs to 15 residues. The germline CDR1 and CDR2 sequences are KGHSH and LQKENI.